Below, one T cell receptor (beta chain) is given with its context. Which antigen it targets is not known. Per-base quality was not reported, and no clone a single base away is much larger than it. This specimen comes from a study of control samples from healthy donors and cancer patients (dated by TCRdb to about 2020). Trimming takes 0 bases from V and 4 bases from J, and the germline ends sit 10 bases apart. The germline V gene supplies CDR1 ENHRY and CDR2 SYGVKD. Measured from the cysteine to the phenylalanine, the CDR3 is 16 residues long. The sequence is cut down to CDR3 DNA, 48 bases in frame from base 1. The library was produced with the immunoSEQ multiplex PCR assay. Drawn from immuneACCESS, this table holds only the in-frame rearrangements with V and J called that TCRdb kept. Clones are partly lost; checked studies trace under half to an unresolved V gene and leave the rest unexplained. A total of roughly 94,000 clones appear in this sample, 84% of them only once. The ten largest clones add up to over 30% of the sample.

The TCR sequence derives from a man aged 65 to 79 with lung cancer. Source material: PBMCs. The V gene is TRBV10-3 and the J gene is TRBJ1-6, with the D segment identity uncertain. The bases read TGTGCCATCAGTGAGTCTACGGGTCCTTATAATTCACCCCTCCACTTT. Translated, this is CAISESTGPYNSPLHF.